The present T cell receptor (beta chain) was sequenced within a study of blood T cell repertoires in COVID-19. Germline V CDR1 and CDR2: MNHEY, SMNVEV (reference sequence). The V end was cut by 2 bases, the J end by 3 bases, with 8 bases between. The CDR3 totals 14 residues. Assay: immunoSEQ multiplex PCR; the TCRdb copy retains only in-frame clones and omits some. The sample has about 47,000 clones, around 90% seen once. The source of this sequence is a man in his fifties with active COVID-19. This rearrangement joins TRBV27 to TRBJ1-5; D call uncertain. The sequenced material came from peripheral blood. The chain's CDR3 is CASSLMGDNQPQHF. CDR3 in DNA: TGTGCCAGCAGTTTAATGGGAGACAATCAGCCCCAGCATTTT.